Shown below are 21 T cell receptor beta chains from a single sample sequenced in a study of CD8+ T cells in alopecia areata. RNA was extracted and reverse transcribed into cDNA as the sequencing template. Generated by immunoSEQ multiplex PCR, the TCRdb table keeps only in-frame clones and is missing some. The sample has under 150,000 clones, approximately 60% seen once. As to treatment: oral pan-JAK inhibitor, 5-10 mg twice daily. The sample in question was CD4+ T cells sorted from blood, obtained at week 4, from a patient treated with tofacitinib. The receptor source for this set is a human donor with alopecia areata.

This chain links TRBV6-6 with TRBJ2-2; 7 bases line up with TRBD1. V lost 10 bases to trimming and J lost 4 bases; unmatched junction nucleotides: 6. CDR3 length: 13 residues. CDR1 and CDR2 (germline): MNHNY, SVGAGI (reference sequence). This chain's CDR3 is CAIKQGPTGELFF. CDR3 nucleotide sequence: TGTGCCATCAAACAGGGGCCCACCGGGGAGCTGTTTTTT.

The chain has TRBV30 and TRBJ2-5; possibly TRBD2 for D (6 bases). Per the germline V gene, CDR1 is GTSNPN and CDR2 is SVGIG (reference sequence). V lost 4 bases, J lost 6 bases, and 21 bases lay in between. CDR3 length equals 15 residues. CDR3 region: CAWTRKWDLKQTQYF. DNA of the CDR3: TGTGCCTGGACCAGGAAGTGGGACTTGAAGCAGACCCAGTACTTC.

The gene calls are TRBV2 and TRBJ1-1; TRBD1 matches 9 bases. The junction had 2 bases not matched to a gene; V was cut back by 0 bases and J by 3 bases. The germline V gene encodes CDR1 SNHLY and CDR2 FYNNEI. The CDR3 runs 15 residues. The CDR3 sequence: CASSEAGQGYTEAFF. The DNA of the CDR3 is TGTGCCAGCAGTGAAGCCGGACAGGGGTACACTGAAGCTTTCTTT. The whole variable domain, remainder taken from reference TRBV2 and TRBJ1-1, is EPEVTQTPSHQVTQMGQEVILRCVPISNHLYFYWYRQILGQKVEFLVSFYNNEISEKSEIFDDQFSVERPDGSNFTLKIRSTKLEDSAMYFCASSEAGQGYTEAFFGQGTRLTVV.

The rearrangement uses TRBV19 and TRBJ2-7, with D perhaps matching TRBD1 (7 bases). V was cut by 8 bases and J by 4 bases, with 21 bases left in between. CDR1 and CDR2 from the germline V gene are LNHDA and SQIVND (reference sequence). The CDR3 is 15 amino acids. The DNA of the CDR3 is TGTGCCAGTTGTCGGGACAGTTTCGGGGGATACGAGCAGTACTTC. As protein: CASCRDSFGGYEQYF.

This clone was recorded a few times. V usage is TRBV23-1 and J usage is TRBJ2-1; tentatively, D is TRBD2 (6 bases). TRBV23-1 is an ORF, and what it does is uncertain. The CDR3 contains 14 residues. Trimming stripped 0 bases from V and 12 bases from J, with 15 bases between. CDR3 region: CASSQSGTGRGQFF. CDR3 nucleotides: TGCGCCAGCAGTCAATCGGGGACCGGGCGGGGGCAGTTCTTC.

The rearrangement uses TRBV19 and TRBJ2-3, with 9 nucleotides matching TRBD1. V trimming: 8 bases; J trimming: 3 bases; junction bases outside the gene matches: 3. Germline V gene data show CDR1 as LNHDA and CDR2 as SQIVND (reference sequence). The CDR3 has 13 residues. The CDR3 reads CASGDRGTDTQYF. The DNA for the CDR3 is TGTGCCAGTGGAGACAGGGGGACAGATACGCAGTATTTT.

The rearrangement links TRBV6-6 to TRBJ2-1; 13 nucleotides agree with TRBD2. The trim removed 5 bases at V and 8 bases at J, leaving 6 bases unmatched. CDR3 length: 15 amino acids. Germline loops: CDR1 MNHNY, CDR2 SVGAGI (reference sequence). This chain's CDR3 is CASSIGTSGVDEQFF. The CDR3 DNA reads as TGTGCCAGCAGTATTGGGACTAGCGGGGTCGATGAGCAGTTCTTC.

CDR3 DNA: TGTGCCAGCAGCCAAACTTGGACAGGGAGAGAGACCCAGTACTTC. This translates into CASSQTWTGRETQYF. The chain links TRBV14 to TRBJ2-5, with TRBD1 identical over 8 bases. Germline values: CDR1 SGHDN, CDR2 FVKESK. The CDR3 extends over 15 amino acids. The V and J ends lost 2 bases and 4 bases, in that order; junction bases with no gene match: 6.

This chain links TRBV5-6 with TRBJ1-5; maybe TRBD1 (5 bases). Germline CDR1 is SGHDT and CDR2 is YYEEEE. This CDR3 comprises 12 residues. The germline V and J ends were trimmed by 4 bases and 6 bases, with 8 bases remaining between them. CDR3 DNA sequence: TGTGCCAGCAGCGTGAGGGGTCAGCCCCAGCATTTT. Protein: CASSVRGQPQHF. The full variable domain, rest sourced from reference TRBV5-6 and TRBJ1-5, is DAGVTQSPTHLIKTRGQQVTLRCSPKSGHDTVSWYQQALGQGPQFIFQYYEEEERQRGNFPDRFSGHQFPNYSSELNVNALLLGDSALYLCASSVRGQPQHFGDGTRLSIL.

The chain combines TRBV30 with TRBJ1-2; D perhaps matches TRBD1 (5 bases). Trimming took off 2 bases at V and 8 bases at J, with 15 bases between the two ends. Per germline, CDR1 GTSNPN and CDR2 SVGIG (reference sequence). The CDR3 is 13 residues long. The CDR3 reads CAWSRLRGEGYTF. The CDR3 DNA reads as TGTGCCTGGAGTCGCCTACGGGGGGAAGGCTACACCTTC.

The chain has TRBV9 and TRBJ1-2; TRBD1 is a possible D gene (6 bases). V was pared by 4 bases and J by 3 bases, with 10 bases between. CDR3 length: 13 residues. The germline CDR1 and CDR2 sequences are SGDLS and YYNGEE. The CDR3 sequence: CASSQAGDYGYTF. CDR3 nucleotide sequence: TGTGCCAGCAGCCAGGCAGGGGACTATGGCTACACCTTC. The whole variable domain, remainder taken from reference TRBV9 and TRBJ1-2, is DSGVTQTPKHLITATGQRVTLRCSPRSGDLSVYWYQQSLDQGLQFLIQYYNGEERAKGNILERFSAQQFPDLHSELNLSSLELGDSALYFCASSQAGDYGYTFGSGTRLTVV.

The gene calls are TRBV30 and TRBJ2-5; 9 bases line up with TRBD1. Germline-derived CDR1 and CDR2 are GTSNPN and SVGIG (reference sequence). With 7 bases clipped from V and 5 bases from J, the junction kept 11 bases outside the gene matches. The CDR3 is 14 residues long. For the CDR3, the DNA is TGTGCCTTACAAACCAACAGGGGGCATGAGACCCAGTACTTC. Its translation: CALQTNRGHETQYF.

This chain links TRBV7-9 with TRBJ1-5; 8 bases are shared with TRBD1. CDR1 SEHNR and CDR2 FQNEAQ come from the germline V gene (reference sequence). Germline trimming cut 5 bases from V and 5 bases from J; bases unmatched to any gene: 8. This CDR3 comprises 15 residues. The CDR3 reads CASSPWDRRHQPQHF. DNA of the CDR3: TGTGCCAGCAGCCCATGGGACAGGAGGCATCAGCCCCAGCATTTT.

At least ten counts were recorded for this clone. The CDR3 nucleotides are TGTGCCAGCAACAGGGGGCCGGAGACCCAGTACTTC. As protein: CASNRGPETQYF. This rearrangement joins TRBV2 to TRBJ2-5; 9 bases fit TRBD1. Unmatched junction bases numbered 2, after V lost 7 bases and J lost 5 bases. The CDR3 consists of 12 residues. Germline V gives CDR1 SNHLY, CDR2 FYNNEI.

As DNA, the CDR3 is TGCGCCAGCAGTGTACAGACAGGGATGGAGACCCAGTACTTC. It is translated as CASSVQTGMETQYF. The rearrangement links TRBV4-1 to TRBJ2-5; 7 positions match TRBD1. The V gene end was trimmed by 6 bases and the J gene end by 5 bases; junction bases not matched to a gene: 9. This CDR3 is built from 14 residues. Germline CDR1 and CDR2: MGHRA and YSYEKL.

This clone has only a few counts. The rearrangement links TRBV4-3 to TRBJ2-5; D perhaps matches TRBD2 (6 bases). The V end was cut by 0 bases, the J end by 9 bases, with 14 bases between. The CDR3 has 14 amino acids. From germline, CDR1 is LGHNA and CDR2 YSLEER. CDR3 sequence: CASSQDRTRRAQYF. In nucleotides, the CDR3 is TGCGCCAGCAGCCAAGATAGAACCCGGAGGGCCCAGTACTTC.

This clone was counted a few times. CDR3: CASSYGGGNEQYF. For the CDR3, the DNA is TGCGCCAGCAGCTATGGCGGGGGGAACGAGCAGTACTTC. V is TRBV5-1 and J is TRBJ2-7, with 8 bases fitting TRBD2. This CDR3 has 13 amino acids. Germline V gene lookup returns CDR1 SGHRS and CDR2 YFSETQ. J gave up 5 bases and V 3 bases, and 4 bases lay outside the gene matches.

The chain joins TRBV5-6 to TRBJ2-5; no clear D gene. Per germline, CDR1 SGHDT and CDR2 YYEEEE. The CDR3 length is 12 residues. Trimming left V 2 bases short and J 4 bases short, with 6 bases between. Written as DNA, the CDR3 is TGTGCCAGCAGCTTCGCGCGAGAGACCCAGTACTTC. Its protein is CASSFARETQYF.

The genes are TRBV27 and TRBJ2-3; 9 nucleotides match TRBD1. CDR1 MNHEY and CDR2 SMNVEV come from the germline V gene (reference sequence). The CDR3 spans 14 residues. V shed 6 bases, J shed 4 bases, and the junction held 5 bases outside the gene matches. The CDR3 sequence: CASRRDRVPDTQYF. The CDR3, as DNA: TGTGCCAGCAGGAGGGACAGGGTACCAGATACGCAGTATTTT.

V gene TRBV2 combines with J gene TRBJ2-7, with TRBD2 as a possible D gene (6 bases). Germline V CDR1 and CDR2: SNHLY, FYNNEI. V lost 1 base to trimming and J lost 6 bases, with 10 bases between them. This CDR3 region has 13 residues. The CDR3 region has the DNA TGTGCCAGCAGTGAAGGTTCGGGAGCCGAGCAGTACTTC. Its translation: CASSEGSGAEQYF.

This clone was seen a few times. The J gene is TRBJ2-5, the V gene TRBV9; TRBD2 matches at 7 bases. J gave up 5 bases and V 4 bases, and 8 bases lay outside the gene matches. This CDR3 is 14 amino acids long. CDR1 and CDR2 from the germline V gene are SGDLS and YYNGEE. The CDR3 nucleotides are TGTGCCAGCAGCACACTAGCGAGCTCGGAGACCCAGTACTTC. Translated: CASSTLASSETQYF.